The 3 T cell receptor beta chains presented below share a single source sample, sequenced in a study of shared clonotypes between healthy human individuals. Sequencing was performed with immunoSEQ multiplex PCR; in TCRdb, only in-frame clones are kept and a portion is missing. Here the sample spans fewer than 1.8 million clones, approximately 98.5% being singletons. The sample taken for sequencing was naive CD4+ T cells sorted from blood. Stated subset: CD45RA+ positively selected. These receptors all stem from a man aged 25 to 45 in good health.

The CDR3 sequence: CASSVGRTTGLNNEQFF. CDR3 coding DNA: TGTGCCAGCAGCGTAGGCCGAACAACGGGACTGAACAATGAGCAGTTCTTC. The J gene is TRBJ2-1, the V gene TRBV9; a weak D match, TRBD2 (6 bases). The germline V gene encodes CDR1 SGDLS and CDR2 YYNGEE. The CDR3 spans 17 residues. The ends were cut back, 0 bases at V and 5 bases at J, with 18 bases in the middle.

The gene calls are TRBV30 and TRBJ2-7, with D uncertain. Trimming shortened V by 5 bases and J by 7 bases, and 15 bases separated the two germline ends. Germline loops: CDR1 GTSNPN, CDR2 SVGIG (reference sequence). CDR3 length equals 12 residues. This CDR3 reads CAWSHIAREQYF. The CDR3 DNA is TGTGCCTGGTCCCATATAGCTCGTGAGCAGTACTTC.

This clone was observed a few times. At the DNA level, this CDR3 is encoded by other sequences in the same sample as well. The rearrangement uses TRBV7-9 and TRBJ1-5; D is possibly TRBD1 (5 bases). CDR3 length: 16 residues. V was shortened by 4 bases and J by 4 bases, with 17 bases between the two germline ends. The germline V gene encodes CDR1 SEHNR and CDR2 FQNEAQ (reference sequence). CDR3 loop: CASSSYRGPGNQPQHF. DNA of the CDR3: TGTGCCAGCAGCTCTTACCGGGGCCCGGGGAATCAGCCCCAGCATTTT.